This paragraph covers one TCR beta chain sequence. Gene names follow the mouse nomenclature. The CDR3 goes on 1 residue after the read ends, and that part is filled in from the germline J gene. The data were produced by immunoSEQ multiplex PCR, yet TCRdb's version contains in-frame clones alone and is incomplete. The top ten clones hold around 30% of a sample with under 4,500 clones, 55% to 60% of them seen once. V was clipped by 2 bases and J by 4 bases; unmatched bases: 6. Germline values: CDR1 LGHNA, CDR2 YSYQKL. There are 18 residues in the CDR3. The data originate from a study of tissue T cells after allogeneic stem cell transplantation. Indicated time point: mouse harvest day 7 after allogeneic transplant. Each mouse received 10^7 T-cell-depleted marrow cells plus 10^6 splenic CD5+ T cells by tail vein.

The specimen was spleen. The TCR was taken from a female BALB/c mouse given C57BL/6 T cells with graft-versus-host disease after an allogeneic hematopoietic cell transplant. The V gene is TRBV2, the J gene TRBJ2-2; TRBD2 matches at 14 bases. The CDR3 loop is CASSQPGLGGRSTGQLYF. The covered CDR3 bases are TGTGCCAGCAGCCAACCGGGACTGGGGGGGCGCTCCACCGGGCAGCTCTAC.